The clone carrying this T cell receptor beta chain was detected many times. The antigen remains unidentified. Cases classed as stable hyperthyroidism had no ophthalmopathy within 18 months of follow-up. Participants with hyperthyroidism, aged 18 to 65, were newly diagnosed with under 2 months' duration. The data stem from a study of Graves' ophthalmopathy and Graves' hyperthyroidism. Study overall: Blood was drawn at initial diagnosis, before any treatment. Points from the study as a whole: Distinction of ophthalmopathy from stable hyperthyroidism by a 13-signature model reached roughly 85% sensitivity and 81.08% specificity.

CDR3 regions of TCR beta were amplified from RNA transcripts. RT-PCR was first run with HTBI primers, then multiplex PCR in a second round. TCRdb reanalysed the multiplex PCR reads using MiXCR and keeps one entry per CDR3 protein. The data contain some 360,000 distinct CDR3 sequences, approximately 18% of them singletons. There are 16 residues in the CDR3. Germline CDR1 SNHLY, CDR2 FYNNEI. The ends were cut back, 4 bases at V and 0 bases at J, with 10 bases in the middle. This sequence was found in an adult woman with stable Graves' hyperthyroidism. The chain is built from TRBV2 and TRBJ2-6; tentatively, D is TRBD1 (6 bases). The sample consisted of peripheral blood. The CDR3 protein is CASSARTVSGANVLTF. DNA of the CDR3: TGTGCCAGCAGTGCTCGGACAGTCTCTGGGGCCAACGTCCTGACTTTC.